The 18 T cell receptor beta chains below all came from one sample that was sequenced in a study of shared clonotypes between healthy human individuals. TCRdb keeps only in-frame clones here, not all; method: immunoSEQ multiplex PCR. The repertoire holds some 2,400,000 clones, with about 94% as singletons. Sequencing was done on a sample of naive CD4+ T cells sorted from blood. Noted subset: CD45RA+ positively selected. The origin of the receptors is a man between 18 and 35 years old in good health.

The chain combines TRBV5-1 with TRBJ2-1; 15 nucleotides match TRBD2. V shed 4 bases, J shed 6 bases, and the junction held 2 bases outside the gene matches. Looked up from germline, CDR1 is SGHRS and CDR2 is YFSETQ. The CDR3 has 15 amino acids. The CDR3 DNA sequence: TGCGCCAGCAGCGCGGGACTAGCGGGAGGCAATGAGCAGTTCTTC. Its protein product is CASSAGLAGGNEQFF.

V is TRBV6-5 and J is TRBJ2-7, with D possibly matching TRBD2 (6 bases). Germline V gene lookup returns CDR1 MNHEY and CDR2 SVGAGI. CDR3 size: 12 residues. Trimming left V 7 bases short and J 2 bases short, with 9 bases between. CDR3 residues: CASTGGAYEQYF. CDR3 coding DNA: TGTGCCAGCACAGGAGGGGCCTACGAGCAGTACTTC.

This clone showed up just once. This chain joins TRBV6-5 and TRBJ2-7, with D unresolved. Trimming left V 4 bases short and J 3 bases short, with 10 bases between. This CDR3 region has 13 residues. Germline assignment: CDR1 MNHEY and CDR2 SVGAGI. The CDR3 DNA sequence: TGTGCCAGCAGTTTACAGACCGACTACGAGCAGTACTTC. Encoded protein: CASSLQTDYEQYF.

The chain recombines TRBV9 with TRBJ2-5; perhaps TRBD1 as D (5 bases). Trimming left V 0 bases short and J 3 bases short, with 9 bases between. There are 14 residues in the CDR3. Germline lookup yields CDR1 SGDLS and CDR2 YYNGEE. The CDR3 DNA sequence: TGTGCCAGCAGCGTAGGGTCCAGGGAAGAGACCCAGTACTTC. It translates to CASSVGSREETQYF.

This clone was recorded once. The CDR3 nucleotides are TGTGCCAGCAGCTCGATCGGAAGATTGTTCCCCGGGGAGCTGTTTTTT. The encoded protein is CASSSIGRLFPGELFF. V is TRBV5-4 and J is TRBJ2-2; D unclear. CDR1 is SGHNT and CDR2 is YYREEE in the germline V gene (reference sequence). This CDR3 spans 16 amino acids. V dropped 3 bases and J dropped 6 bases, with 18 bases sitting between them.

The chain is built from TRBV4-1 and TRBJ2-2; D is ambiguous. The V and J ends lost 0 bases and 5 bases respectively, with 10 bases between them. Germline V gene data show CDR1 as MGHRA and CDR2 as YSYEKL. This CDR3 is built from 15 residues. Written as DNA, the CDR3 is TGCGCCAGCAGCCAAGATCGGTTGGGGACCGGGGAGCTGTTTTTT. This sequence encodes CASSQDRLGTGELFF.

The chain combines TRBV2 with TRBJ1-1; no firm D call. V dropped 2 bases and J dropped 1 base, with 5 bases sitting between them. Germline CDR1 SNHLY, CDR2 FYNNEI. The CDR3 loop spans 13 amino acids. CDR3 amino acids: CASSELPNTEAFF. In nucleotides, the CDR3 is TGTGCCAGCAGTGAATTGCCGAACACTGAAGCTTTCTTT.

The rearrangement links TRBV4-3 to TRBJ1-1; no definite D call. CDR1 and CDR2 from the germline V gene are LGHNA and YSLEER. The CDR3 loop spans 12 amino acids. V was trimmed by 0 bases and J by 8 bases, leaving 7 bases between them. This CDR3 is CASSQEGREAFF. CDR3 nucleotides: TGCGCCAGCAGCCAAGAGGGTAGGGAAGCTTTCTTT.

In DNA, the CDR3 is TGTGCCAGCAGCCCGACAGGGAAGACCTACGAGCAGTACTTC. This codes for CASSPTGKTYEQYF. The V call is TRBV7-8, the J call TRBJ2-7; 7 bases match TRBD1. The CDR3 extends over 14 amino acids. Trimming cost V 5 bases and J 2 bases; bases outside gene matches: 6. Germline loops: CDR1 SGHVS, CDR2 FQNEAQ.

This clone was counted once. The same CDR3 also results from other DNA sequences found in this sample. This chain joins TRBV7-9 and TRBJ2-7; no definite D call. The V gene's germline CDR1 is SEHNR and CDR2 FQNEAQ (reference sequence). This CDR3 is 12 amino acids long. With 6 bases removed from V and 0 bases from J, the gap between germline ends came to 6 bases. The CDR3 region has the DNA TGTGCCAGCAGTCCAAGCTCCTACGAGCAGTACTTC. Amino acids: CASSPSSYEQYF.

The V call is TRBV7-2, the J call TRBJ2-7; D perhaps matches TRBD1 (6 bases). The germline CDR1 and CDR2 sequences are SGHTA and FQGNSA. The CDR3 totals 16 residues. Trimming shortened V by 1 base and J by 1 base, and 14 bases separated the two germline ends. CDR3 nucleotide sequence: TGTGCCAGCAGCTTAGTTGCAGGGGCCCTATCCTACGAGCAGTACTTC. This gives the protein CASSLVAGALSYEQYF.

The CDR3 loop reads CASSLVEPAGLAGELFF. CDR3 bases: TGCGCCAGCAGCTTGGTCGAGCCTGCAGGGTTAGCCGGGGAGCTGTTTTTT. The rearrangement joins TRBV5-1 to TRBJ2-2; D might be TRBD1 (5 bases). The CDR3 length is 17 residues. The germline V gene encodes CDR1 SGHRS and CDR2 YFSETQ. V was trimmed by 0 bases and J by 6 bases, leaving 18 bases between them. Together with reference TRBV5-1 and TRBJ2-2, the CDR3 gives the full variable domain: KAGVTQTPRYLIKTRGQQVTLSCSPISGHRSVSWYQQTPGQGLQFLFEYFSETQRNKGNFPGRFSGRQFSNSRSEMNVSTLELGDSALYLCASSLVEPAGLAGELFFGEGSRLTVL.

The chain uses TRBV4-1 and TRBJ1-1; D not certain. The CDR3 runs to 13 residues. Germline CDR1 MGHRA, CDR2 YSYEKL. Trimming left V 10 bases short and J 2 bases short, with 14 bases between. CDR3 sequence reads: CATRKRGNTEAFF. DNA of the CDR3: TGCGCCACCCGAAAGCGGGGAAACACTGAAGCTTTCTTT.

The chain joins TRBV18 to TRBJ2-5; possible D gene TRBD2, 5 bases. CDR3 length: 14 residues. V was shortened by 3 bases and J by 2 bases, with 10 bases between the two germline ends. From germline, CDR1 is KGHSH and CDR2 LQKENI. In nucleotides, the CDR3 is TGTGCCAGCTCACCTTGGAGCGGTCAAGAGACCCAGTACTTC. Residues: CASSPWSGQETQYF.

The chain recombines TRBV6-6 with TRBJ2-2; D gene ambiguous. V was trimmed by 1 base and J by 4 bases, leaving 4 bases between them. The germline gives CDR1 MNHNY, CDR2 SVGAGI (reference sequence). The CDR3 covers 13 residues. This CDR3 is CASSYYSTGELFF. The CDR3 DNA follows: TGTGCCAGCAGTTACTATAGCACCGGGGAGCTGTTTTTT.

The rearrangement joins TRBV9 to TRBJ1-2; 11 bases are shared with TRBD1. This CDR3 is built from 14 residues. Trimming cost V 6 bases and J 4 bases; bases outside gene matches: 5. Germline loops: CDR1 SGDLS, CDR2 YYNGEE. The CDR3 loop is CASNPGTGGYGYTF. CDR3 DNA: TGTGCCAGCAACCCCGGGACAGGGGGCTATGGCTACACCTTC.

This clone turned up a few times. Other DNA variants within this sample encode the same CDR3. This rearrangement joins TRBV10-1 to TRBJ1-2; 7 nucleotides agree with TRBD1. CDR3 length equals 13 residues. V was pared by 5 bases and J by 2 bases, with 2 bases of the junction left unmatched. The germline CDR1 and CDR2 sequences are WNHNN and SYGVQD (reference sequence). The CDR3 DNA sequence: TGCGCCAGCAGTAAGGACAGGAACTATGGCTACACCTTC. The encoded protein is CASSKDRNYGYTF.

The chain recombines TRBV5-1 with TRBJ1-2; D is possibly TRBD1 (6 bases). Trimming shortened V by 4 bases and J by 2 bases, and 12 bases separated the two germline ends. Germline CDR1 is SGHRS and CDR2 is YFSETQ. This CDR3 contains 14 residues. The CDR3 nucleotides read TGCGCCAGCAGCCCATCAGGACAGAACTATGGCTACACCTTC. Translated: CASSPSGQNYGYTF.